The present T cell receptor (beta chain) was sequenced within a study of identical twins. Whole-study results and caveats: With abundant cord blood beta clonotypes, insertions were fewer; memory repertoires showed no such pattern. Model-predicted out-of-frame TCR alpha sharing fell below observed values in monozygotic twins.

TCRdb recomputed calls from the 5' RACE reads with MiXCR, one row per CDR3 protein. The profile covers 130,000 to 150,000 distinct CDR3 sequences, with 3% to 4.5% appearing a single time and around 8.1% taken by the ten largest. The junction had 9 bases not matched to a gene; V was cut back by 4 bases and J by 9 bases. Germline CDR1 and CDR2: MNHNS and SASEGT. The CDR3 loop spans 14 amino acids. This clonotype was counted ten times or more. Its antigen is not identified. The sequenced sample was memory T cells sorted from blood. The V gene is TRBV6-1, the J gene TRBJ2-1; 7 bases are a match to TRBD2. The source is a man aged 18-30 years in good health. CDR3 amino acids: CASSGDYPFGEQFF. The CDR3, as DNA: TGTGCCAGCAGTGGGGACTACCCATTTGGTGAGCAGTTCTTC.